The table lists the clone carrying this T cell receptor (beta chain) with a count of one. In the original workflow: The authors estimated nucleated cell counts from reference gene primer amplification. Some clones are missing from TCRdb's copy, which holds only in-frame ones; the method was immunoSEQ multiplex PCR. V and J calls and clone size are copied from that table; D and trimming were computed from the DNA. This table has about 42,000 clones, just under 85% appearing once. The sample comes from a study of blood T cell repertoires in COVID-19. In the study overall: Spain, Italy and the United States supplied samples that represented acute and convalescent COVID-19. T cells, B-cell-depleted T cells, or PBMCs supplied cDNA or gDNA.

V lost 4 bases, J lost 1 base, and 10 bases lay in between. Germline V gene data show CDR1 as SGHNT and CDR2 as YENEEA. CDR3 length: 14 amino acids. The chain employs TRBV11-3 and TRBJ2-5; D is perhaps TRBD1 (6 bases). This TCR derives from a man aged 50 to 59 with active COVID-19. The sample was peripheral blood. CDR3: CASSSGQSQETQYF. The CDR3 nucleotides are TGTGCCAGCAGCTCCGGACAGAGCCAAGAGACCCAGTACTTC.